This T cell receptor (beta chain) appears in the sequencing data of a study of Ad26.COV2.S vaccination and SARS-CoV-2 variants. General study results and limits: Placebo recipients trailed vaccine recipients in spike-specific TCR breadth.

There are a few counts of this clone. No antigen is known for it. Treatment noted: about 20 received Ad26.COV2.S at low or high dose, single or two shots; about five received placebo; per-sample allocation not given. Sample collection was performed on day 63 after the first vaccine or placebo injection. Profiling relied on immunoSEQ multiplex PCR, and the TCRdb table lists in-frame clones only, not all of them. The sample yields a few hundred thousand clones, roughly four fifths seen once. The receptor comes from a person aged 18-60 years who received the Ad26.COV2.S COVID-19 vaccine or a placebo. The sample consisted of peripheral blood, taken in a trial of Ad26.COV2.S vaccine versus placebo.

CDR3 region: CASSLGQGTISPLHF. The CDR3 nucleotides read TGCGCCAGCAGCTTGGGACAGGGGACGATCTCACCCCTCCACTTT. The rearrangement links TRBV5-1 to TRBJ1-6; 8 nucleotides align to TRBD1. Losses at the gene ends were 0 bases for V and 10 bases for J; bases not matched to a gene: 6. The CDR3 runs 15 residues. Germline assignment: CDR1 SGHRS and CDR2 YFSETQ.